Listed below are T cell receptor beta chains from one sample, sequenced in a study of T cell repertoires and HLA-DP antigens. The antigens for these receptors are not known. Clones were sequenced by immunoSEQ multiplex PCR, and TCRdb holds only the in-frame ones, with some missing. The sample shows about 110,000 clones, 85% to 95% of them seen only once. Sequencing was done on a sample of CD4+ T cells from PBMCs. Source of these receptors: a woman aged 18-29 years in good health and CMV-seronegative. Each CDR3 is given with its conserved first and last residue. Fields, in order: V gene, clone size, J gene, D gene, CDR3 DNA, CDR3 protein. D genes are given only for firm matches. Rows may omit the clone size; those that give it use once, few, many or a size class.

V: TRBV5-4; size: .; J: TRBJ1-3; D: .; DNA: TGTGCCAGCAGCTCAGCCCCGTTAGCGGGTGGAAACACCATATATTTT; CDR3: CASSSAPLAGGNTIYF
V: TRBV5-1; size: .; J: TRBJ2-7; D: TRBD2; DNA: TGCGCCAGCAGCATTAGCGGACTAGCGGCCTACGAGCAGTACTTC; CDR3: CASSISGLAAYEQYF
V: TRBV7-3; size: .; J: TRBJ2-1; D: .; DNA: TGTGCCAGCAGCTTAAGGGCACCAGGATTCACCTACAATGAGCAGTTCTTC; CDR3: CASSLRAPGFTYNEQFF
V: TRBV6-1; size: .; J: TRBJ2-4; D: TRBD2; DNA: TGTGCCAGCAGTGCTCAGACTAGCGGGAGAGGCATTCAGTACTTC; CDR3: CASSAQTSGRGIQYF
V: TRBV19; size: .; J: TRBJ1-2; D: .; DNA: TGTGCCAGTAGTACCCGCCGGGGGGGGTATGGCTACACCTTC; CDR3: CASSTRRGGYGYTF
V: TRBV18; size: .; J: TRBJ1-2; D: .; DNA: TGTGCCAGCTCACAGGGGGTTGACTATGGCTACACCTTC; CDR3: CASSQGVDYGYTF
V: TRBV2; size: .; J: TRBJ2-3; D: .; DNA: TGTGCCAGCAGTGGAGGACGGGGGCAGGTAGATACGCAGTATTTT; CDR3: CASSGGRGQVDTQYF
V: TRBV2; size: .; J: TRBJ2-2; D: .; DNA: TGTGCCAGCAGCGGACAGCGAGACACCGGGGAGCTGTTTTTT; CDR3: CASSGQRDTGELFF
V: TRBV5-3; size: once; J: TRBJ2-1; D: .; DNA: TGTGCCAGAAGCTTCGAGGTCTCGTTCAGCTCCTACAATGAGCAGTTCTTC; CDR3: CARSFEVSFSSYNEQFF
V: TRBV27; size: .; J: TRBJ2-7; D: TRBD2; DNA: TGTGCCAGCAGTTTTCTCAAATCCGGGACTAGCGGGAGGATCAACGAGCAGTACTTC; CDR3: CASSFLKSGTSGRINEQYF
V: TRBV2; size: .; J: TRBJ1-4; D: .; DNA: TGTGCCAGCAGGAAGCAGGGGCAGGGTGAAAAACTGTTTTTT; CDR3: CASRKQGQGEKLFF
V: TRBV6-4; size: .; J: TRBJ2-1; D: .; DNA: TGTGCCAGCAGTTCCTCCTTACTAGCAGATGAGCAGTTCTTC; CDR3: CASSSSLLADEQFF
V: TRBV2; size: .; J: TRBJ1-2; D: .; DNA: TGTGCCAGCGAGCGTAGGAATAACTATGGCTACACCTTC; CDR3: CASERRNNYGYTF
V: TRBV11-2; size: .; J: TRBJ1-4; D: .; DNA: TGTGCCAGCAGCCGGCCAAGGGAAACCGAAAAACTGTTTTTT; CDR3: CASSRPRETEKLFF
V: TRBV7-2; size: .; J: TRBJ1-5; D: .; DNA: TGTGCCAGCAGCTTATATTTGGGAGATCAGCCCCAGCATTTT; CDR3: CASSLYLGDQPQHF
V: TRBV18; size: .; J: TRBJ2-2; D: TRBD2; DNA: TGTGCCAGCTCACACCTACTAGCGGGTAACACCGGGGAGCTGTTTTTT; CDR3: CASSHLLAGNTGELFF
V: TRBV7-3; size: once; J: TRBJ2-7; D: TRBD1; DNA: TGTGCCAGCAGCTTAAGGTCAGGGGGCGAGCAGTACTTC; CDR3: CASSLRSGGEQYF
V: TRBV15; size: .; J: TRBJ2-1; D: .; DNA: TGTGCCACCAGCAGAGAATCGACAGTAAACAATGAGCAGTTCTTC; CDR3: CATSRESTVNNEQFF
V: TRBV18; size: .; J: TRBJ1-6; D: TRBD1; DNA: TGTGCCAGCTCAGAGGGACAGGGCTATAATTCACCCCTCCACTTT; CDR3: CASSEGQGYNSPLHF
V: TRBV5-1; size: .; J: TRBJ2-1; D: TRBD2; DNA: TGCGCCAGCAGCGAGCGGGGGATCTCCTACAATGAGCAGTTCTTC; CDR3: CASSERGISYNEQFF
V: TRBV5-5; size: .; J: TRBJ1-5; D: TRBD1; DNA: TGTGCCAGCAGCTCCGGGACAGGGGGATTACCCCAGCATTTT; CDR3: CASSSGTGGLPQHF
V: TRBV30; size: .; J: TRBJ1-6; D: .; DNA: TGTGCCTGGGGGCCGTCAAATTCACCCCTCCACTTT; CDR3: CAWGPSNSPLHF
V: TRBV5-4; size: .; J: TRBJ2-7; D: TRBD2; DNA: TGTGCCAGCAGCTTGGGGGCTAGCGGGAGTTTAAACGAGCAGTACTTC; CDR3: CASSLGASGSLNEQYF
V: TRBV6-1; size: .; J: TRBJ1-2; D: .; DNA: TGTGCCAGCACCAGGAACCTTTTGGCCGCCAATGGCTACACCTTC; CDR3: CASTRNLLAANGYTF
V: TRBV6-1; size: .; J: TRBJ1-3; D: .; DNA: TGTGCCAGCAGTGAGGTTGGAGGCATACTCTCTGGAAACACCATATATTTT; CDR3: CASSEVGGILSGNTIYF
V: TRBV2; size: .; J: TRBJ2-5; D: TRBD1; DNA: TGTGCCAGCAGATTCGACAGGGCCTTGGAGACCCAGTACTTC; CDR3: CASRFDRALETQYF
V: TRBV7-7; size: .; J: TRBJ2-1; D: TRBD2; DNA: TGTGCTAGCAGCCCTGCTAGCGGGGGGGTCGCAGAGCAGTTCTTC; CDR3: CASSPASGGVAEQFF
V: TRBV19; size: .; J: TRBJ1-1; D: .; DNA: TGTGCCAGTAGTAAGACCCTCCCCCCTGAAGCTTTCTTT; CDR3: CASSKTLPPEAFF
V: TRBV2; size: .; J: TRBJ2-7; D: .; DNA: TGTGCCAGCAGTGAACCGGGTAAATACGAGCAGTACTTC; CDR3: CASSEPGKYEQYF
V: TRBV19; size: .; J: TRBJ2-5; D: .; DNA: TGTGCCAGTAGTATTCGGGACACGAAATTGCAAGAGACCCAGTACTTC; CDR3: CASSIRDTKLQETQYF
V: TRBV6-1; size: .; J: TRBJ1-5; D: .; DNA: TGTGCCAGCAGCGATCCCCGACAGCTGCAGCCCCAGCATTTT; CDR3: CASSDPRQLQPQHF
V: TRBV30; size: .; J: TRBJ1-4; D: .; DNA: TGTGCCTGGAGTGTACCGCCCTATCCTTTACGTGAAAAACTGTTTTTT; CDR3: CAWSVPPYPLREKLFF
V: TRBV9; size: .; J: TRBJ2-2; D: TRBD1; DNA: TGTGCCAGCAGCGCCCCCTTGGGACAGGGCCTAGGTTACACCGGGGAGCTGTTTTTT; CDR3: CASSAPLGQGLGYTGELFF
V: TRBV10-3; size: .; J: TRBJ2-7; D: .; DNA: TGTGCCATCAGTGAGTCTCCAAACTACGAGCAGTACTTC; CDR3: CAISESPNYEQYF